This T cell receptor (beta chain) derives from a study of OX40 agonist ivuxolimab in advanced cancers. In terms of the full investigation: Ivuxolimab, which targeted the costimulatory receptor OX40 (CD134), was an agonistic, fully human IgG2 monoclonal antibody. Intravenous ivuxolimab was administered to patients every 2 weeks at six dose levels: 0.01, 0.1, 0.3, 1.5, 3 and 10 mg/kg. The monotherapy dose-escalation portion (N of about 50 patients) of the phase I ivuxolimab trial is reported in the paper. In the dose-escalation cohort, 82.7% of patients were male, and the mean age was approximately 60 years, with a range of 23 to 79. Of the approximately 53 patients in dose escalation, 19 had hepatocellular carcinoma, approximately 15 had melanoma, 9 had renal cell carcinoma and 9 had head and neck cancer. Peripheral TCRbeta sequencing aimed to test whether ivuxolimab altered TCR sequence diversity and caused clonal T-cell expansion. Partial responses occurred in three dose-escalation patients, of whom one had hepatocellular carcinoma and two had cutaneous melanoma. Prior anti-PD-1, anti-PD-L1 or anti-CTLA-4 therapy was permitted, and about two fifths of dose-escalation patients had received checkpoint inhibitors. The research as a whole found: In partial responders in the 0.1-3.0 mg/kg groups, normalized peripheral clonal expansion was found to be among the lowest, especially among CD8+ T cells. After ivuxolimab, more expanded clones were found on average in CD8+ T cells than in CD4+ T cells. Clonal expansion of both CD4+ and CD8+ blood T cells was observed from baseline to week 6 at doses 0.1 to 3.0 mg/kg. Low levels of normalized T-cell clonal expansion were also shown by some nonresponding patients. The antigen specificity of the peripheral T cells that underwent clonal expansion was not determined.

Genomic DNA was extracted from sorted cells for sequencing of the TCRbeta CDR3 region. The immunoSEQ Assay was used for sequencing of TCRbeta CDR3 regions. Imported from immuneACCESS, the table was reduced by TCRdb to in-frame sequences with V and J called. These copies leave out some clones; in studies compared against another copy, an unresolved V gene accounts for under half, and the cause of the remainder is not known. The sample yields tens of thousands of clones; about 93% were counted once. In total, the top ten clones hold more than 0.35% of the sample. In the case of this clone: The target of this receptor is not known. There are no base qualities to consult, and no much larger clone falls within one base.

Patients with a history of autoimmune disease or receiving systemic immunosuppression were excluded from the trial. Peripheral blood for TCR sequencing was drawn from every dose cohort at baseline, at cycle 4 day 1 and at cycle 7 day 1. Samples were obtained from an open-label, multicenter, first-in-human phase I dose-escalation trial of ivuxolimab. Adults with locally advanced or metastatic melanoma, renal cell carcinoma, hepatocellular carcinoma or head and neck squamous cell carcinoma were enrolled in the trial. Before TCR sequencing, CD4+ and CD8+ T cells were separately sorted from peripheral blood. Trimming leaves V shorter by 3 bases and J shorter by 7 bases, with the junction holding 6 bases beyond the gene matches. Reading the germline V gene gives CDR1 KGHSH and CDR2 LQKENI. The CDR3 numbers 14 residues from cysteine through phenylalanine. The kept DNA is CDR3 alone, 42 bases in frame from the first base.

This receptor chain uses TRBV18 and TRBJ2-4, with TRBD1 identical over 7 junction bases. This clonotype was sampled from an adult with an advanced solid tumor such as melanoma, head and neck, liver or kidney cancer. The input for sequencing was CD4+ or CD8+ T cells sorted from blood, taken in a trial of the OX40 agonist ivuxolimab. Here the CDR3 is given as CASSPGTGENIQYF. The DNA reads as follows: TGTGCCAGCTCACCGGGCACAGGGGAGAACATTCAGTACTTC.